The 16 T cell receptor beta chains reported below all come from one sample, sequenced in a study of control samples from healthy donors and cancer patients. Clones were read by immunoSEQ multiplex PCR, and TCRdb kept only the in-frame ones, dropping some. In the table there are around 110,000 clones, around 89% of which are singletons. What was sequenced was blood. These receptors all stem from a woman aged 70-85 years in good health.

CDR3 region: CASSYSSGIAAEAFF. CDR3 bases: TGTGCCAGCAGTTACTCGAGTGGGATTGCTGCTGAAGCTTTCTTT. The chain links TRBV6-5 to TRBJ1-1; no definite D call. The germline V and J ends were trimmed by 0 bases and 6 bases, with 14 bases remaining between them. Germline V gene data show CDR1 as MNHEY and CDR2 as SVGAGI. The CDR3 is made up of 15 amino acids.

V is TRBV6-2 or TRBV6-3 and J is TRBJ1-1; D is uncertain. Germline lookup yields CDR1 MNHEY and CDR2 SVGEGT. Trimming left V 5 bases short and J 2 bases short, with 12 bases between. There are 14 residues in the CDR3. Here the CDR3 reads CASSSLLGNTEAFF. Written as DNA, the CDR3 is TGTGCCAGCAGTAGCCTGTTAGGAAACACTGAAGCTTTCTTT.

The rearrangement joins TRBV15 to TRBJ2-3, with 9 bases fitting TRBD1. This CDR3 contains 14 residues. Germline-derived CDR1 and CDR2 are LNHNV and YYDKDF (reference sequence). Trimming took 9 bases from V and 4 from J; bases not matched to a gene: 8. DNA of the CDR3: TGTGCCACGGCTCGGGGGACAGGGCCAGATACGCAGTATTTT. Translated, it gives CATARGTGPDTQYF.

This clone has only one observation. The chain carries TRBV27 and TRBJ2-1; 11 nucleotides match TRBD2. V lost 5 bases, J lost 4 bases, and 4 bases stayed unmatched. The CDR3 length is 15 residues. Germline lookup yields CDR1 MNHEY and CDR2 SMNVEV (reference sequence). The CDR3 protein is CASSAGTSGYNEQFF. As DNA, the CDR3 is TGTGCCAGCAGTGCCGGGACTAGCGGTTACAATGAGCAGTTCTTC.

The CDR3 spells CAISESTGGYGYTF. The CDR3 coding sequence is TGTGCCATCAGTGAGAGTACAGGAGGCTATGGCTACACCTTC. The genes are TRBV10-3 and TRBJ1-2; D might be TRBD1 (5 bases). The germline V gene encodes CDR1 ENHRY and CDR2 SYGVKD. The V end lost 2 bases, the J end lost 4 bases, and 11 bases lay between the germline ends. The CDR3 has 14 amino acids.

This chain connects TRBV11-3 to TRBJ2-1, with TRBD2 identical over 7 bases. After removal of 5 bases from V and 0 bases from J, the junction contained 7 bases not matched to a gene. The CDR3 covers 16 residues. Germline assignment: CDR1 SGHNT and CDR2 YENEEA. The CDR3 region has the DNA TGTGCCAGCAGCCAGGGAGGGATGAGCTCCTACAATGAGCAGTTCTTC. Translation: CASSQGGMSSYNEQFF.

The chain joins TRBV5-5 to TRBJ1-1; the D gene is possibly TRBD1 (5 bases). The ends were cut back, 0 bases at V and 4 bases at J, with 7 bases in the middle. CDR1 and CDR2 (germline): SGHKS, YYEKEE (reference sequence). The CDR3 is 13 residues long. The CDR3 protein is CASSLVGPTEAFF. The CDR3 DNA sequence: TGTGCCAGCAGCTTGGTGGGACCCACTGAAGCTTTCTTT.

The chain joins TRBV5-1 to TRBJ2-3; 16 bases are a match to TRBD2. Looked up from germline, CDR1 is SGHRS and CDR2 is YFSETQ. This CDR3 is 19 amino acids long. Losses at the gene ends were 1 base for V and 2 bases for J; bases not matched to a gene: 7. The CDR3 DNA follows: TGCGCCAGCAGCTTGACCGGGACTAGCGGGGGGGCCCTCACAGATACGCAGTATTTT. Protein sequence: CASSLTGTSGGALTDTQYF.

This clone was recorded only once. The gene calls are TRBV5-4 and TRBJ1-3; D ambiguous. Deletions cut 2 bases from V and 8 bases from J, with 11 bases between. Germline V gene lookup returns CDR1 SGHNT and CDR2 YYREEE (reference sequence). CDR3 size: 13 residues. CDR3 sequence: CASSLTAEDTIYF. CDR3 DNA: TGTGCCAGCAGCTTAACCGCGGAAGACACCATATATTTT.

The V gene is TRBV7-9, the J gene TRBJ1-5; D remains unclear. CDR1 and CDR2 from the germline V gene are SEHNR and FQNEAQ (reference sequence). The CDR3 length is 16 residues. Deletions cut 5 bases from V and 1 base from J, with 15 bases between. In DNA form, the CDR3 reads TGTGCCAGCAGCCCCGACCTGGACGGCAGCAATCAGCCCCAGCATTTT. Translated, it gives CASSPDLDGSNQPQHF.

This clone was observed once. V usage is TRBV2 and J usage is TRBJ1-1; D unresolved. There are 14 residues in the CDR3. From germline, CDR1 is SNHLY and CDR2 FYNNEI. V dropped 0 bases and J dropped 6 bases, with 11 bases sitting between them. The CDR3 loop is CASSEARGASEAFF. The DNA of the CDR3 is TGTGCCAGCAGTGAAGCGCGGGGAGCGTCTGAAGCTTTCTTT.

Comment on this clone: Other DNA sequences of this sample code for an identical CDR3. This chain joins TRBV10-3 and TRBJ2-5; TRBD2 matches 9 bases. Germline CDR1 ENHRY, CDR2 SYGVKD. The J segment lost 1 base and the V segment lost 2 bases, leaving 2 bases of the junction unmatched. The CDR3 extends over 15 amino acids. The CDR3 nucleotides are TGTGCCATCAGTGAGAGCGGGGGGCCCCAAGAGACCCAGTACTTC. Encoded protein: CAISESGGPQETQYF.

The chain uses TRBV6-6 and TRBJ2-1; the D gene is possibly TRBD2 (6 bases). CDR1 is MNHNY and CDR2 is SVGAGI in the germline V gene (reference sequence). The CDR3 totals 16 residues. V lost 0 bases, J lost 6 bases, and 15 bases lay in between. The CDR3, as DNA: TGTGCCAGCAGTTACTCGGAACTAGCCAAGGGCAATGAGCAGTTCTTC. This translates into CASSYSELAKGNEQFF.

V gene TRBV7-2 combines with J gene TRBJ1-3, with TRBD1 identical over 7 bases. Per germline, CDR1 SGHTA and CDR2 FQGNSA. V shed 6 bases, J shed 0 bases, and the junction held 5 bases outside the gene matches. This CDR3 contains 15 residues. The CDR3, as DNA: TGTGCCAGCAGTCTAGGGGACAGCTCTGGAAACACCATATATTTT. Translated: CASSLGDSSGNTIYF. Based on the CDR3 plus reference TRBV7-2 and TRBJ1-3, the full variable domain is GAGVSQSPSNKVTEKGKDVELRCDPISGHTALYWYRQSLGQGLEFLIYFQGNSAPDKSGLPSDRFSAERTGGSVSTLTIQRTQQEDSAVYLCASSLGDSSGNTIYFGEGSWLTVV.

The chain uses TRBV3-1 (or the pseudogene TRBV3-2) and TRBJ2-7; the D is unclear. This CDR3 has 14 residues. From germline, CDR1 is LGHDT and CDR2 YNNKEL (reference sequence). Trimming removed 1 base at V and 2 bases at J, with 9 bases between. CDR3 residues: CASSQALDAYEQYF. In DNA, the CDR3 is TGTGCCAGCAGCCAAGCCCTGGATGCCTACGAGCAGTACTTC.

The chain uses TRBV6-5 and TRBJ1-2; 7 bases are a match to TRBD1. Germline V gene data show CDR1 as MNHEY and CDR2 as SVGAGI. The CDR3 is 13 amino acids. V lost 6 bases and J lost 4; bases outside the gene matches: 5. This CDR3 reads CASREGAGYGYTF. The DNA for the CDR3 is TGTGCCAGCAGGGAGGGGGCTGGCTATGGCTACACCTTC.